This TCR beta chain was observed in a study of T-cell memory formation after mild COVID-19. Across the whole study: Among the donors, TCR clusters were largely specific to each donor.

TCRdb used MiXCR to reprocess the 5' RACE reads, holding one entry per CDR3 protein. This sample has roughly 110,000 distinct CDR3 sequences, with 13% to 15% found just once. The study's findings and limits: Clones that shrank (day 15 to 85) were balanced CD4/CD8, whereas later expanders leaned CD4+.

By share of the sample, this clonotype is medium-sized. Its antigen is unidentified. The germline V gene has CDR1 MGHDK and CDR2 SYGVNS. The CDR3 sequence is 15 residues long. V lost 1 base to trimming and J lost 6 bases; unmatched junction nucleotides: 4. Sample: PBMCs or a T cell subset sorted from them (not recorded which). The clonotype was recovered from a man between 18 and 29 years old who had mild COVID-19 (a few samples of this study predate the infection). Cell type and time point are not known. J is TRBJ2-1 and V is TRBV25-1, with TRBD2 identical over 9 bases. This chain's CDR3 is CASSELAGEVNEQFF. The CDR3 DNA is TGTGCCAGCAGTGAATTAGCGGGGGAGGTCAATGAGCAGTTCTTC.